This T cell receptor (beta chain) derives from a study of control samples from healthy donors and cancer patients. Sequenced by immunoSEQ multiplex PCR; TCRdb stores in-frame clones only, minus some. The sample has roughly 370,000 clones; 90% are singletons. This CDR3 region has 14 residues. CDR1 and CDR2 (germline): SQVTM, ANQGSEA. V lost 1 base and J 4 bases, leaving 12 bases between the germline ends. What was sequenced was PBMCs. The sequence came from a man aged 35-49 years with head and neck cancer. The V call is TRBV29-1, the J call TRBJ2-3, with D perhaps assigned TRBD1 or TRBD2 (6 bases each). CDR3 loop: CSVEGGASADTQYF. CDR3 bases: TGCAGCGTTGAAGGGGGGGCGTCGGCAGATACGCAGTATTTT.